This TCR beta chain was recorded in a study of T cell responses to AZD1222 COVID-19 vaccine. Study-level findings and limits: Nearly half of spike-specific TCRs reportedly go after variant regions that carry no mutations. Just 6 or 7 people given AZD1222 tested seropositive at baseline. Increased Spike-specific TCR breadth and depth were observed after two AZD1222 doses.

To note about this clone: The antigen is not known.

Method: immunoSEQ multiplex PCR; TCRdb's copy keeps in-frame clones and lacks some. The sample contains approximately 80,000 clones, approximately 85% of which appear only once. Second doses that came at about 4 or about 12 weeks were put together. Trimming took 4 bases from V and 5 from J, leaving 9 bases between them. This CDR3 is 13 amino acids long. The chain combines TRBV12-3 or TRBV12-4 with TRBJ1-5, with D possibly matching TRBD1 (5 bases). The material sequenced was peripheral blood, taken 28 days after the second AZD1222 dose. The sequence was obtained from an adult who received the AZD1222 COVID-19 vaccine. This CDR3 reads CASSWDGDQPQHF. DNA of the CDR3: TGTGCCAGCAGTTGGGACGGAGATCAGCCCCAGCATTTT.